This T cell receptor beta chain was profiled in a study of OX40 agonist ivuxolimab in advanced cancers. Only a few counts were recorded for this clone. Profiling relied on immunoSEQ multiplex PCR, and the TCRdb table lists in-frame clones only, not all of them. The table records around 63,000 clones, 79% of them present only once. The CDR3 is 15 amino acids. CDR1 SGHVS and CDR2 FNYEAQ come from the germline V gene. Trimming at V came to 0 bases and at J to 10 bases, leaving 5 bases not matched to a gene. The specimen was CD4+ or CD8+ T cells sorted from blood, collected in a trial of the OX40 agonist ivuxolimab. V is TRBV7-6 and J is TRBJ2-1, with 11 positions matching TRBD2. The receptor comes from an adult with an advanced solid tumor such as melanoma, head and neck, liver or kidney cancer. The CDR3 loop reads CASSLALAGGREQFF. The CDR3 nucleotides are TGTGCCAGCAGCTTAGCGCTAGCGGGGGGCCGGGAGCAGTTCTTC. The full variable domain, its missing parts supplied by reference TRBV7-6 and TRBJ2-1, is GAGVSQSPRYKVTKRGQDVALRCDPISGHVSLYWYRQALGQGPEFLTYFNYEAQQDKSGLPNDRFSAERPEGSISTLTIQRTEQRDSAMYRCASSLALAGGREQFFGPGTRLTVL.